These 5 T cell receptor beta chains were sequenced from one sample in a study of shared clonotypes between healthy human individuals. TCRdb keeps only in-frame clones here, not all; method: immunoSEQ multiplex PCR. The sample yields about 2.3 million clones, 92% seen once. Material: naive CD4+ T cells from PBMCs. Stated subset: CD45RA+ positively selected. These receptor sequences come from a man younger than 35 in good health. Some clones in this sample may be carry-over from other donors' samples.

The V and J genes are TRBV5-1 and TRBJ2-3; TRBD2 matches at 8 bases. J lost 2 bases, V lost 7 bases, and 12 bases had no gene match. CDR1 SGHRS and CDR2 YFSETQ come from the germline V gene. The CDR3 runs 16 residues. CDR3: CASATIVAGSTDTQYF. In DNA, the CDR3 is TGCGCCAGCGCAACGATCGTAGCGGGGTCCACAGATACGCAGTATTTT.

The gene calls are TRBV28 and TRBJ1-1, with D perhaps TRBD1 (6 bases). V shed 0 bases and J shed 10 bases, with 9 bases lying between them. Per germline, CDR1 MDHEN and CDR2 SYDVKM. This CDR3 is 12 amino acids long. In nucleotides, the CDR3 is TGTGCCAGCAGTTTATGGGGAGGGGGAGCTTTCTTT. This encodes CASSLWGGGAFF. The variable domain in full, with the rest retrieved from reference TRBV28 and TRBJ1-1, is DVKVTQSSRYLVKRTGEKVFLECVQDMDHENMFWYRQDPGLGLRLIYFSYDVKMKEKGDIPEGYSVSREKKERFSLILESASTNQTSMYLCASSLWGGGAFFGQGTRLTVV.

The chain is built from TRBV7-9 and TRBJ1-2, with D perhaps TRBD1 (5 bases). Between the trimmed V and J ends, which lost 4 bases and 8 bases, there was a span of 11 bases. This CDR3 region has 12 residues. Germline-derived CDR1 and CDR2 are SEHNR and FQNEAQ (reference sequence). The CDR3 coding sequence is TGTGCCAGCAGCTCGACCGGGACGGGCTACACCTTC. Its translation is CASSSTGTGYTF.

The J gene is TRBJ1-2, the V gene TRBV18, with D possibly being TRBD1 (6 bases). V was shortened by 3 bases and J by 8 bases, with 25 bases between the two germline ends. The germline gives CDR1 KGHSH, CDR2 LQKENI. This CDR3 is 17 amino acids long. For the CDR3, the DNA is TGTGCCAGCTCACCCCTTGGGGGGGCAGGGGAGCTTCGGGGCTACACCTTC. The encoded protein is CASSPLGGAGELRGYTF.

The V gene is TRBV25-1, the J gene TRBJ2-1; TRBD2 matches 8 bases. Germline CDR1 reads MGHDK; CDR2 reads SYGVNS. The J segment lost 5 bases and the V segment lost 2 bases, leaving 5 bases of the junction unmatched. The CDR3 loop spans 15 amino acids. This CDR3 is CASSETSGVHNEQFF. In DNA form, the CDR3 reads TGTGCCAGCAGTGAAACTAGCGGAGTACACAATGAGCAGTTCTTC. The variable domain in full, completed from reference TRBV25-1 and TRBJ2-1, reads EADIYQTPRYLVIGTGKKITLECSQTMGHDKMYWYQQDPGMELHLIHYSYGVNSTEKGDLSSESTVSRIRTEHFPLTLESARPSHTSQYLCASSETSGVHNEQFFGPGTRLTVL.